This T cell receptor beta chain was documented in a study of blood T cell repertoires in COVID-19. The overall study: COVID-19 samples from acute and convalescent phases originated in the United States, Italy and Spain.

Original processing methods: Quantification of nucleated cells was approximated via reference gene primer amplification. The method was immunoSEQ multiplex PCR; TCRdb's version includes in-frame clones alone and lacks a portion of them. V, J and clone size are taken as reported in that table, and D and trimming were inferred from the DNA itself. Of roughly 68,000 clones listed, 80% to 90% are singletons. The sample consisted of peripheral blood. This TCR derives from a human donor in a cohort sampled during active COVID-19.

The DNA for the CDR3 is TGCGCCAGCAGCCGAATGTACCTGACAGGGGCAGATACGCAGTATTTT. Translation: CASSRMYLTGADTQYF. The gene calls are TRBV4-1 and TRBJ2-3, with TRBD1 matching 8 bases. The CDR3 extends over 16 amino acids. The V gene's germline CDR1 is MGHRA and CDR2 YSYEKL. V was clipped by 4 bases and J by 4 bases; unmatched bases: 10.